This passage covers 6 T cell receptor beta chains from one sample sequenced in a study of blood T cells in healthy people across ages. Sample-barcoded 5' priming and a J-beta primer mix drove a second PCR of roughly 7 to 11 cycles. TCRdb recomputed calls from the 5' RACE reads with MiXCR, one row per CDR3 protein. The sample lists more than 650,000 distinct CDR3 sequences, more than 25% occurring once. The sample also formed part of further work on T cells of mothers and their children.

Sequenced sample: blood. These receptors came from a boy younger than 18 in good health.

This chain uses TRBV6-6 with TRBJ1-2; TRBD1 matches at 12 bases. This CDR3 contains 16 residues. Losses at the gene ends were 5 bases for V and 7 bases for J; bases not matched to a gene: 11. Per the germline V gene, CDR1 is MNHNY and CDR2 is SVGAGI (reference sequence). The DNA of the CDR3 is TGTGCCAGCAGTCTCGACCGGGACAGGGGGCACCGTGGCTACACCTTC. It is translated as CASSLDRDRGHRGYTF.

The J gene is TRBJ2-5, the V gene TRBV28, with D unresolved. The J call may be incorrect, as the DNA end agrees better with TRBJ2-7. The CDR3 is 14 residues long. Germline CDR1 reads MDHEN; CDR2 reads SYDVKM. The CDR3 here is CASSLSLGPYEQYF. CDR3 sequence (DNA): TGTGCCAGCAGTTTGAGCCTTGGGCCCTACGAGCAGTACTTC.

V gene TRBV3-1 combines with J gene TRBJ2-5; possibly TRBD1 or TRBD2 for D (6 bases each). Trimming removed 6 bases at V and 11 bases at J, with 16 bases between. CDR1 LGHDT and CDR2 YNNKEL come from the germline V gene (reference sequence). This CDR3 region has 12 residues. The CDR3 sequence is CASRGGAAEQYF. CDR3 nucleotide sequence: TGTGCCAGCAGGGGGGGCGCGGCTGAGCAGTACTTC.

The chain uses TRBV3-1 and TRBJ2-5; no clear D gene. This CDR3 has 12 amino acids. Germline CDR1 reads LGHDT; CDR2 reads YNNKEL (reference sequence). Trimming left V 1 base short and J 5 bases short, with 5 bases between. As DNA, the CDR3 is TGTGCCAGCAGCCAAGCACGTGAGACCCAGTACTTC. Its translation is CASSQARETQYF.

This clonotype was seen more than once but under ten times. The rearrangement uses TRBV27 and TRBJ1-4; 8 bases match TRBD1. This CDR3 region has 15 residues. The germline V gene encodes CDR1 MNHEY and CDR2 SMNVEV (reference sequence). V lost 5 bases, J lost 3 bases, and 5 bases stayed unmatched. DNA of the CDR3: TGTGCCAGCAGTCCCCAGGGGGCTTCTAATGAAAAACTGTTTTTT. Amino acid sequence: CASSPQGASNEKLFF.

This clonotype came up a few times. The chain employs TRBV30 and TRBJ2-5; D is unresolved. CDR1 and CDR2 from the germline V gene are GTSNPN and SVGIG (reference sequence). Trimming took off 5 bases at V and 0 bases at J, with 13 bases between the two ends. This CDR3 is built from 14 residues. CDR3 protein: CAWGLVGYQETQYF. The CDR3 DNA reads TGTGCCTGGGGATTGGTAGGGTACCAAGAGACCCAGTACTTC.